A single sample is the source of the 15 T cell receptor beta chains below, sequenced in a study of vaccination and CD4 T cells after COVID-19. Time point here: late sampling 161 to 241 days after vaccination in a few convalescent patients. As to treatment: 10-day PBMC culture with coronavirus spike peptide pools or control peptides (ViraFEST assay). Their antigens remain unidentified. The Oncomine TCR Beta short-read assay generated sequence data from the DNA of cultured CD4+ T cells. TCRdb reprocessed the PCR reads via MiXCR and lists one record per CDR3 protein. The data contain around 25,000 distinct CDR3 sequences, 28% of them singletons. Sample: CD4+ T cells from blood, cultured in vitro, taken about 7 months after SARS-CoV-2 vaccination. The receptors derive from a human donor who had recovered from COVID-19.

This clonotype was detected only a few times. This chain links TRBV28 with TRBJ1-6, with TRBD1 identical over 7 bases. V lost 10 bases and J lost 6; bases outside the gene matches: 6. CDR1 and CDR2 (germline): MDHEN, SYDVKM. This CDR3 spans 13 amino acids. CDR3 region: CAIRQGSNSPLHF. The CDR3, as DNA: TGTGCCATACGACAGGGATCTAATTCACCCCTCCACTTT.

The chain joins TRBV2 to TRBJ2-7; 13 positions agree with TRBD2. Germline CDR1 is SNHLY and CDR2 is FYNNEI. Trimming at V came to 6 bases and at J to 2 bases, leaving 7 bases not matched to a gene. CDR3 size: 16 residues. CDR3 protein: CASRRVTSGRAYEQYF. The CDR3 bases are TGTGCCAGCAGAAGGGTCACTAGCGGGAGGGCCTACGAGCAGTACTTC.

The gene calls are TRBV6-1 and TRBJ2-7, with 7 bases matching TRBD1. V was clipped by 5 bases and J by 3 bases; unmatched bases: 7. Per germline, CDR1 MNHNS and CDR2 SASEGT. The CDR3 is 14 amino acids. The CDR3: CASSLRDRYYEQYF. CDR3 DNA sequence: TGTGCCAGCAGTCTTAGGGACAGATACTACGAGCAGTACTTC.

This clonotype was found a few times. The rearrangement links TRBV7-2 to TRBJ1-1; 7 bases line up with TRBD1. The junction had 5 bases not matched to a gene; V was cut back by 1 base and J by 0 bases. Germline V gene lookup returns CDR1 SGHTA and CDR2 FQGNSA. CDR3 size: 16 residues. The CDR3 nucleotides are TGTGCCAGCAGCTTAGGAAGGGGGCGGGTGAACACTGAAGCTTTCTTT. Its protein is CASSLGRGRVNTEAFF.

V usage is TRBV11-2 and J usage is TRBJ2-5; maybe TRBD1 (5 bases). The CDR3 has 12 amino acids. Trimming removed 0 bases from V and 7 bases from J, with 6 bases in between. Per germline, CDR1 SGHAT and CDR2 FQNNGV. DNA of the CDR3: TGTGCCAGCAGCTTAGAAGGGGTGACCCAGTACTTC. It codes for CASSLEGVTQYF.

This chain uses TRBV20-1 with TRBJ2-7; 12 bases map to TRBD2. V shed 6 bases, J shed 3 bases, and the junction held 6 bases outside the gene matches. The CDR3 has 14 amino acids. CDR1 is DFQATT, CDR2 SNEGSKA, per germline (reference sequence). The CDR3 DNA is TGCAGTGCCCCGACTAGCGGGAGTTTCTACGAGCAGTACTTC. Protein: CSAPTSGSFYEQYF.

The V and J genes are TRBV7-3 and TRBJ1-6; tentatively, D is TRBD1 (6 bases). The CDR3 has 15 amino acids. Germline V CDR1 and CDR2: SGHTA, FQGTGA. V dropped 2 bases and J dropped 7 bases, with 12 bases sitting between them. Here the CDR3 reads CASSLGSGVNSPLHF. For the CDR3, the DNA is TGTGCCAGCAGCTTAGGTTCAGGGGTAAATTCACCCCTCCACTTT.

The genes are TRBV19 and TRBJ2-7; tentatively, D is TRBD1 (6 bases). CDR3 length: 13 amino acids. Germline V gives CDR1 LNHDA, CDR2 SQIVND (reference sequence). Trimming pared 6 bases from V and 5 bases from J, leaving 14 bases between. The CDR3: CASRRTGNDEQYF. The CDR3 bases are TGTGCCAGTAGGCGTACAGGGAACGACGAGCAGTACTTC. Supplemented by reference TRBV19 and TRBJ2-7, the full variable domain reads DGGITQSPKYLFRKEGQNVTLSCEQNLNHDAMYWYRQDPGQGLRLIYYSQIVNDFQKGDIAEGYSVSREKKESFPLTVTSAQKNPTAFYLCASRRTGNDEQYFGPGTRLTVT.

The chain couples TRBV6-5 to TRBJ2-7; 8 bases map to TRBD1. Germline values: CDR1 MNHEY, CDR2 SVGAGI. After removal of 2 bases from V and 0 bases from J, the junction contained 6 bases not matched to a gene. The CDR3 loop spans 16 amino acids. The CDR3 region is CASSYGGQAGSYEQYF. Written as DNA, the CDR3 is TGTGCCAGCAGTTACGGGGGACAGGCGGGCTCCTACGAGCAGTACTTC.

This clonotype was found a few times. As DNA, the CDR3 is TGTGCCACCAGCAGGGGAGCTCGGGCGTGGAACTATGGCTACACCTTC. Translated, it gives CATSRGARAWNYGYTF. The V and J genes are TRBV15 and TRBJ1-2; D remains unclear. The V end lost 3 bases, the J end lost 2 bases, and 16 bases lay between the germline ends. The CDR3 has 16 residues. Per the germline V gene, CDR1 is LNHNV and CDR2 is YYDKDF (reference sequence).

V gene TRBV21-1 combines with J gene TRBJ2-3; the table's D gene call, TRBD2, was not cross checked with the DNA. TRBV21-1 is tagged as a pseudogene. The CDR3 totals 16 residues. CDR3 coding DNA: TGTGCCAGCAGCGTTGCGGAGGGGAGGACCACAGATACGCAGTATTTT. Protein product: CASSVAEGRTTDTQYF.

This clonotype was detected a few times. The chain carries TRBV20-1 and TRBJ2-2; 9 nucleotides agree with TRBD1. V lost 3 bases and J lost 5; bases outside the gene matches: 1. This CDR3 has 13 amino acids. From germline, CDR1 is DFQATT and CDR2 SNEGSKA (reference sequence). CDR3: CSARTGGTGELFF. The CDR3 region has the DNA TGCAGTGCTAGGACAGGGGGAACCGGGGAGCTGTTTTTT.

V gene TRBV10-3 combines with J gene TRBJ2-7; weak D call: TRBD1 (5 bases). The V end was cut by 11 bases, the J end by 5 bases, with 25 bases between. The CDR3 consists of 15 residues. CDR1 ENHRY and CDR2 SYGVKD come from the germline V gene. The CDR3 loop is CAAAPSGQGRNEQYF. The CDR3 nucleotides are TGTGCCGCGGCTCCATCAGGCCAGGGAAGGAACGAGCAGTACTTC.

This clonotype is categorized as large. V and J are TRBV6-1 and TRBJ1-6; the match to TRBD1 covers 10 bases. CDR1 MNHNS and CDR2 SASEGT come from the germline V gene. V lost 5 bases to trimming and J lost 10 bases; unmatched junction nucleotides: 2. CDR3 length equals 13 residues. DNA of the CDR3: TGTGCCAGCAGTCGGACAGGGGGGTCACCCCTCCACTTT. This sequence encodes CASSRTGGSPLHF.

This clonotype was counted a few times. Here the CDR3 DNA reads TGTGCCATCTGGGGTGGGGACACGACCTACGAGCAGTACTTC. Its translation: CAIWGGDTTYEQYF. The chain carries TRBV10-3 and TRBJ2-7; possible D gene TRBD1, 6 bases. This CDR3 spans 14 amino acids. Germline loops: CDR1 ENHRY, CDR2 SYGVKD. The ends were cut back, 8 bases at V and 2 bases at J, with 16 bases in the middle.